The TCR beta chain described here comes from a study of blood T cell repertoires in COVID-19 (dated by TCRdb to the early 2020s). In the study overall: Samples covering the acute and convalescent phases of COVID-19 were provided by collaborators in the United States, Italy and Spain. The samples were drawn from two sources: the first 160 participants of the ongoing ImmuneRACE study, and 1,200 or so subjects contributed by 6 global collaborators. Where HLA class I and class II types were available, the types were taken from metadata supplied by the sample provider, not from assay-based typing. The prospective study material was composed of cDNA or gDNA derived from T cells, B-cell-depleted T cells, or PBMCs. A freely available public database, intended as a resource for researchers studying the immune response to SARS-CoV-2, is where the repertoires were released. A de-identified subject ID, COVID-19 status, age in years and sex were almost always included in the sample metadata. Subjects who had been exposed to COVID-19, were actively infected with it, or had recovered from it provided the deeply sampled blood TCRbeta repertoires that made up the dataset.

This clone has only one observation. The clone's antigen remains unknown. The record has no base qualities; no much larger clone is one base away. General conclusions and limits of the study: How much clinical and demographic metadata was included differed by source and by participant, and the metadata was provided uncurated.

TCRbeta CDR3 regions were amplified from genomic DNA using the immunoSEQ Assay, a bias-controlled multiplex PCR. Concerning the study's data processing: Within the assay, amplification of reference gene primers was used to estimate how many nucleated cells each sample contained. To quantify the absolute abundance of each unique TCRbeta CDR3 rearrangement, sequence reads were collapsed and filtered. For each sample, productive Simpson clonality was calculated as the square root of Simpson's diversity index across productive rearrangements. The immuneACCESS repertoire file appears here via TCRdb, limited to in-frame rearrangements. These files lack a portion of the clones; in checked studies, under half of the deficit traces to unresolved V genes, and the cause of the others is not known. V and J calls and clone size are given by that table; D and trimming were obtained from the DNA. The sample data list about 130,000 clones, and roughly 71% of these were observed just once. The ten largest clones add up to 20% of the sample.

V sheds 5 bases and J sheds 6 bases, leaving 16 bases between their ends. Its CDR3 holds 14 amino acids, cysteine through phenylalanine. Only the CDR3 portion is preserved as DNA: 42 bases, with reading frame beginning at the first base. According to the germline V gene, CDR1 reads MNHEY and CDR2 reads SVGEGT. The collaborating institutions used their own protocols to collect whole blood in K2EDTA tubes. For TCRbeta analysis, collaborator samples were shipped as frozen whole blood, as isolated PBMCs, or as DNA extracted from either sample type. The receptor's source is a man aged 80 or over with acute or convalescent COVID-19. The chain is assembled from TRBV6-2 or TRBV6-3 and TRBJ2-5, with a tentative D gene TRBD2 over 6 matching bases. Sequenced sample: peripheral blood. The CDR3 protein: CASSRYPSVQTQYF. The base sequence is TGTGCCAGCAGTCGGTACCCTAGCGTGCAGACCCAGTACTTC.